This T cell receptor beta chain was recorded in a study of T cell repertoires in cytomegalovirus infection (dated 2019 in TCRdb). About the full investigation: Alongside well-studied HLA-B-restricted epitopes, the peptide stimulations were aimed at recently identified HLA-C-restricted CMV epitopes, whose presentation resists viral immunomodulation. The HLA type of each donor mattered for the analysis, because public TCR beta signatures pointed to carriage of CMV infection along with the matching HLA type.

General findings and caveats noted by the study authors: The ex vivo response was dominated by HLA-C-restricted CMV-specific TCR beta clonotypes, and the single most frequent clonotype in two of eight donors was supplied by these HLA-C-restricted clonotypes. In both this cohort and an independent approximately 400-donor cohort, the cumulative frequency of public TCR beta family members distinguished carriers of CMV infection plus the relevant HLA type.

Instrument used: Illumina HiSeq 1500. Using fastp trimming at Q25 and MiXCR clonotype assembly, TCRdb reanalyzed the public sequencing data and kept in-frame beta chains. Merged by CDR3 protein, the rows form single entries marked with the most common genes and DNA. Within this sample are fewer than 900,000 distinct CDR3 sequences, with roughly 28% of them counted one time only. About an eighth of the sample is taken by the ten largest. The treatment or condition label for this specimen denotes: in vitro stimulation with specific CMV peptide epitopes to enrich CMV-specific T cells. CDR1 is given as SQVTM and CDR2 as ANQGSEA, both from the germline V gene. The CDR3, cysteine through valine, is 12 amino acids long. The entry retains the CDR3 DNA only, 36 bases that are in frame from base 1. The germline ends are 9 bases apart after V is trimmed by 6 bases and J by 0 bases. With respect to this clonotype: The antigen this receptor binds is unknown. Base qualities are not recorded, but no much larger clone differs from it by a single base.

The sequence is built from TRBV29-1 and TRBJ2-7, with an unclear D gene assignment. The material sequenced was cultured CD8+ T cells from PBMCs, taken from culture after CMV antigen stimulation. The TCR was taken from a human donor in good health (CMV status not recorded). Some clones in this sample may be carry-over from other donors' samples. The DNA reads as follows: TGCAGCGTACGAACGTCCTCCTACGAGCAGTACGTC. It translates to CSVRTSSYEQYV.